The rows below give T cell receptor beta chains drawn from one sample of a study of blood T cells in healthy people across ages. MiXCR was run by TCRdb on the 5' RACE reads, yielding one entry per CDR3 protein. Of fewer than 2,000,000 distinct CDR3 sequences listed, about 31% are singletons. The sequenced material came from blood. Receptors were obtained from a woman in her twenties or thirties in good health. Both conserved end residues are trimmed from each CDR3.

V,CDR3
TRBV12-3/TRBV12-4,ASRSTGRFEKLF
TRBV14,ASSPSPSLLYNEQF
TRBV29-1,SVEVGLAGGWIEQY
TRBV11-1,ASSLRGRYEQY
TRBV12-3/TRBV12-4,ASSSTGFGNTIY
TRBV6-6,ATKRTSSDEKLF
TRBV12-3/TRBV12-4,ASRDSNYGYT
TRBV6-5,ASSPPTLPETQY
TRBV28,ASRGPGFPAGYT
TRBV6-1,ASTKEHRASEQY
TRBV4-1,ASSQEPFRYNEQF
TRBV2,ASRIRDRVSYNEQF
TRBV29-1,SVSVRGLDEKLF
TRBV6-5,ASIESGRGNTGELF
TRBV3-1,ASSQPRDRGRAETQY
TRBV5-5,ASSLGDTLVGNQPQH
TRBV20-1,SARGGANQPQH
TRBV20-1,SARGIAVYGYT
TRBV20-1,SASLGLGEQY
TRBV27,ASSSSTSGGYEQY
TRBV12-3/TRBV12-4,ASSLDGPVQPQH
TRBV27,ASSLSISNNEQF
TRBV10-3,AIWRGQGDYEQY
TRBV7-9,ASSYAGKAKNTQY
TRBV5-1,ASSPQGPGETQY
TRBV5-1,ASSRDWPELGYT
TRBV5-1,ASSLSPRGSGNEQF
TRBV12-3/TRBV12-4,ASSLAHEETQY
TRBV4-2,ASSQGRWGAEGYT
TRBV7-9,ASSFSRTSGRETQY